These T cell receptor beta chains were read from a single sample in a study of shared clonotypes between healthy human individuals. This table comes from immunoSEQ multiplex PCR, and its TCRdb copy is limited to in-frame clones, with some not included. Seen here are some 2 million clones, about 95% observed once, and the top ten hold more than 0.1%. Sequenced material: naive CD4+ T cells sorted from blood. These receptors came from a man between 18 and 35 years old in good health. CDR3s include the opening cysteine and the closing phenylalanine or tryptophan. The D gene is left open where the match is weak. Expanded clones are given a class, and other clones once, few, many or no size at all.

len | abundance | d_gene | j_gene | v_gene | CDR3nt | CDR3aa
14 | - | - | TRBJ2-1 | TRBV9 | TGTGCCAGCAGCGTAGACCTTCCCTCGGGGGAGCAGTTCTTC | CASSVDLPSGEQFF
13 | - | - | TRBJ1-2 | TRBV30 | TGTGCCTGGAGCCCGACAGTTGACTATGGCTACACCTTC | CAWSPTVDYGYTF
18 | - | TRBD1 | TRBJ2-3 | TRBV5-6 | TGTGCCAGCAGCGCAGACATCGGGACAGGGGCCCGCACAGATACGCAGTATTTT | CASSADIGTGARTDTQYF
17 | - | - | TRBJ1-6 | TRBV5-1 | TGCGCCAGCAGCTTCGTCTTTAACAGGGATAATAATTCACCCCTCCACTTT | CASSFVFNRDNNSPLHF
13 | - | - | TRBJ2-5 | TRBV6-1 | TGTGCCAGCAAAGGACAGAACCAAGAGACCCAGTACTTC | CASKGQNQETQYF
17 | - | - | TRBJ1-2 | TRBV7-8 | TGTGCCAGCAGCTTAGGCGGGCAGGGGTTAGCTAACTATGGCTACACCTTC | CASSLGGQGLANYGYTF
14 | - | - | TRBJ1-1 | TRBV27 | TGTGCCAGCAGTTTAAAGACAGGGAACACTGAAGCTTTCTTT | CASSLKTGNTEAFF
15 | - | - | TRBJ2-7 | TRBV4-2 | TGTGCCAGCAGCCAAGATCGAACAGGGTCCTACGAGCAGTACTTC | CASSQDRTGSYEQYF
16 | - | TRBD1 | TRBJ2-5 | TRBV6-5 | TGTGCCAGCAGTTACTCGATAGAACAGGGGCAAGAGACCCAGTACTTC | CASSYSIEQGQETQYF
13 | - | TRBD2 | TRBJ2-2 | TRBV2 | TGTGCAGCGACGAGGGAGGGTACCGGGGAGCTGTTTTTT | CAATREGTGELFF
13 | - | - | TRBJ2-3 | TRBV6-6 | TGTGCCAGCAGTGCACACAGAACAGATACGCAGTATTTT | CASSAHRTDTQYF
15 | - | TRBD2 | TRBJ2-5 | TRBV29-1 | TGCAGCGCTGTGTTCAGGACTAGCGGCCAAGAGACCCAGTACTTC | CSAVFRTSGQETQYF
16 | - | - | TRBJ2-6 | TRBV7-2 | TGTGCCAGCAGCTCCTACCAGGAATCCGGGGCCAACGTCCTGACTTTC | CASSSYQESGANVLTF
15 | - | TRBD1 | TRBJ1-5 | TRBV30 | TGTGCCTGGAGTATAAGGGACAGCCCGATTAGGGCCCAGCATTTT | CAWSIRDSPIRAQHF
15 | once | - | TRBJ1-5 | TRBV6-1 | TGTGCCAGCAGTCAAGGGACATGGGGTGGTCAGCCCCAGCATTTT | CASSQGTWGGQPQHF
17 | - | - | TRBJ1-3 | TRBV21-1 | TGTGCCAGCAGCAAAGGAACAGGACAAACAGGGGGAAACACCATATATTTT | CASSKGTGQTGGNTIYF
14 | - | - | TRBJ1-1 | TRBV27 | TGTGCCAGCAGTTTGGGGGTCACTAACACTGAAGCTTTCTTT | CASSLGVTNTEAFF
11 | - | - | TRBJ2-3 | TRBV2 | TGTGCCAGCGGTGAGCTAGATACGCAGTATTTT | CASGELDTQYF
15 | - | - | TRBJ2-7 | TRBV6-1 | TGTGCCAGCAGGCCCTATAATTCAGGGGTCTACGAGCAGTACTTC | CASRPYNSGVYEQYF
16 | - | - | TRBJ2-5 | TRBV7-9 | TGTGCCAGCAGCCCCAGTAGGAACATTGCAGGGGAGACCCAGTACTTC | CASSPSRNIAGETQYF
16 | - | - | TRBJ2-5 | TRBV11-3 | TGTGCCAGCAGCTTAGGTCGTGGGGGGCCGGGAGAGACCCAGTACTTC | CASSLGRGGPGETQYF
13 | once | - | TRBJ1-2 | TRBV6-5 | TGTGCCAGCAGTTACGCCGGGGGTTATGGCTACACCTTC | CASSYAGGYGYTF
14 | - | TRBD1 | TRBJ2-5 | TRBV5-1 | TGCGCCAGCAGCATCCAGGGGGTGGGAGAGACCCAGTACTTC | CASSIQGVGETQYF
11 | - | - | TRBJ2-1 | TRBV7-9 | TGTGCCAGCAGCTCCTTGGGTGAGCAGTTCTTC | CASSSLGEQFF
15 | - | - | TRBJ2-3 | TRBV5-6 | TGTGCCAGCAGCTCCACCGGGAGAAACGCAGATACGCAGTATTTT | CASSSTGRNADTQYF
14 | - | - | TRBJ1-6 | TRBV30 | TGTGCCTGGAGTGTGGATGGGGGGGATTCACCCCTCCACTTT | CAWSVDGGDSPLHF
15 | - | - | TRBJ2-7 | TRBV4-2 | TGTGCCAGCAGCCAAGAGAGGACGGGGACGGAGGAGCAGTACTTC | CASSQERTGTEEQYF
16 | - | - | TRBJ2-5 | TRBV29-1 | TGCAGCGTCGCGAGACAGGAAAGTTGGTACCAAGAGACCCAGTACTTC | CSVARQESWYQETQYF
13 | - | - | TRBJ1-1 | TRBV30 | TGTGCCTGGAGTGTAGTGGGGTACTCTGAAGCTTTCTTT | CAWSVVGYSEAFF
15 | - | TRBD1 | TRBJ2-1 | TRBV10-3 | TGTGCCATCAGCGTCGGGCAGGGGCAGGGGGATGAGCAGTTCTTC | CAISVGQGQGDEQFF
14 | - | - | TRBJ2-3 | TRBV7-7 | TGTGCTAGCAGCTTAAGATCTCAACAAGATACGCAGTATTTT | CASSLRSQQDTQYF
13 | - | - | TRBJ2-2 | TRBV5-1 | TGCGCCAGCAGCTTGAAGGCTAACGGGGAGCTGTTTTTT | CASSLKANGELFF
15 | - | - | TRBJ1-6 | TRBV6-6 | TGTGCCAGCTTTTCGGCTGGACAGCCAAATTCACCCCTCCACTTT | CASFSAGQPNSPLHF
13 | - | - | TRBJ1-6 | TRBV6-5 | TGTGCCAGCAGTCCGTCTGGTAATTCACCCCTCCACTTT | CASSPSGNSPLHF
12 | - | - | TRBJ2-7 | TRBV6-1 | TGTGCCAGCAGGAGCGGAGGCTACGAGCAGTACTTC | CASRSGGYEQYF
16 | - | - | TRBJ2-4 | TRBV11-2 | TGTGCCAGCAGCTTCTCCGCGGGCGCGGCCAAAAACATTCAGTACTTC | CASSFSAGAAKNIQYF
11 | - | - | TRBJ2-6 | TRBV2 | TGTGCCAGCAGTGATCTGAACGTCCTGACTTTC | CASSDLNVLTF
15 | once | - | TRBJ2-7 | TRBV7-8 | TGTGCCAGCAGCTTAGTACAGGTTCGTACCTACGAGCAGTACTTC | CASSLVQVRTYEQYF
14 | - | - | TRBJ1-4 | TRBV27 | TGTGCCAGCAGGGGGACCGTCAATAATGAAAAACTGTTTTTT | CASRGTVNNEKLFF
15 | - | TRBD1 | TRBJ1-2 | TRBV7-2 | TGTGCCAGCAGCGATACAGGGGGCTTTAACTATGGCTACACCTTC | CASSDTGGFNYGYTF
13 | - | - | TRBJ2-5 | TRBV7-7 | TGTGCTAGCAGCTTATCAGGGGTGGAGACCCAGTACTTC | CASSLSGVETQYF
16 | - | - | TRBJ2-7 | TRBV21-1 | TGTGCCAGCAGCCCCCCGACAGGGGGGATTTCCCACGAGCAGTACTTC | CASSPPTGGISHEQYF
19 | - | - | TRBJ2-1 | TRBV5-1 | TGCGCCAGAAGTTCCCCGACTGGATTTCTGTGGCAGGGAGGCGATGAGCAGTTCTTC | CARSSPTGFLWQGGDEQFF
14 | - | - | TRBJ1-1 | TRBV2 | TGTGCCAGCAGTGAACAGGGCCAAAACACTGAAGCTTTCTTT | CASSEQGQNTEAFF
15 | - | - | TRBJ1-5 | TRBV18 | TGTGCCAGCTCACCTCGGTCAGGAGGGGATCAGCCCCAGCATTTT | CASSPRSGGDQPQHF
12 | - | - | TRBJ2-2 | TRBV2 | TGTGCCAGCAGATCGGGGGCCGGGGAGCTGTTTTTT | CASRSGAGELFF
16 | - | TRBD1 | TRBJ2-7 | TRBV5-1 | TGCGCCAGCAGCTTGGATGTGGGACAGGGGATGGGCGAGCAGTACTTC | CASSLDVGQGMGEQYF
12 | - | - | TRBJ1-1 | TRBV5-1 | TGCGCCAGCAGCTTTCAGGGGAAGGAAGCTTTCTTT | CASSFQGKEAFF
16 | - | TRBD1 | TRBJ2-7 | TRBV10-3 | TGTGCCATCAGTGCATTAGCACGGGGACAGGAAAGCGAGCAGTACTTC | CAISALARGQESEQYF
13 | - | - | TRBJ2-7 | TRBV5-1 | TGCGCCAGCAGCTTGGAAAGGGGCTACGAGCAGTACTTC | CASSLERGYEQYF
13 | - | - | TRBJ2-7 | TRBV5-4 | TGTGCCAGCAGGTCTCCCGTGGCAGCCGAGCAGTACTTC | CASRSPVAAEQYF
16 | - | - | TRBJ2-3 | TRBV18 | TGTGCCAGCTCAAGTCTAACCCCGTCCAGCACAGATACGCAGTATTTT | CASSSLTPSSTDTQYF
16 | once | TRBD2 | TRBJ2-3 | TRBV5-1 | TGCGCCAGCAGCTTGTACGCTCTAGCGGGAACAGATACGCAGTATTTT | CASSLYALAGTDTQYF
14 | - | - | TRBJ1-5 | TRBV9 | TGTGCCAGCAGCGAGAGGGGTAGCAATCAGCCCCAGCATTTT | CASSERGSNQPQHF
16 | once | - | TRBJ2-4 | TRBV6-6 | TGTGCCAGCAGTTACCGGACAGACATAGCCAAAAACATTCAGTACTTC | CASSYRTDIAKNIQYF
16 | - | TRBD2 | TRBJ2-3 | TRBV11-2 | TGTGCCAGCAGCCCCCGGGGTAGCGGGAGTGATAGGACGCAGTATTTT | CASSPRGSGSDRTQYF
11 | - | - | TRBJ1-1 | TRBV10-3 | TGTGCCATCAGTGACGACAGGCTGGCTTTCTTT | CAISDDRLAFF
14 | - | - | TRBJ1-4 | TRBV5-1 | TGCGCCAGCAGTGGCTGGGATAGTAATGAAAAACTGTTTTTT | CASSGWDSNEKLFF
13 | - | - | TRBJ1-3 | TRBV29-1 | TGCAGCGTTGGTACACGGAATGGAAACACCATATATTTT | CSVGTRNGNTIYF
17 | - | TRBD1 | TRBJ2-3 | TRBV5-5 | TGTGCCAGCAGCTCGGGACAGCTGACCTCCCGGACAGATACGCAGTATTTT | CASSSGQLTSRTDTQYF